Listed below are T cell receptor beta chains from one sample, sequenced in a study of T cells in Graves' hyperthyroidism and ophthalmopathy. TCRdb used MiXCR to reprocess the multiplex PCR reads, holding one entry per CDR3 protein. The sample has hundreds of thousands of distinct CDR3 sequences; 16% are singletons. Material: blood. These receptors originate from a woman under 30 with Graves' ophthalmopathy. Each CDR3 is given with its conserved first and last residue. Clone size, where shown, is once, few, many, or a class for clones that have expanded.

clone_size | cdr3_length | v_call | cdr3_aa
- | 15 | TRBV4-1 | CASSQERGGGYGYTF
many | 15 | TRBV2 | CASSADRASTDTQYF
- | 15 | TRBV28 | CASSSLRGFQETQYF
many | 16 | TRBV7-2 | CASSLVWFTNTGELFF
many | 15 | TRBV19 | CASKPDGQPSYEQYF
many | 18 | TRBV7-2 | CASSSILDFRGSWHGYTF
few | 15 | TRBV9 | CASSPGGLAKDTQYF
many | 15 | TRBV5-5 | CASTLWDFPTDTQYF
many | 13 | TRBV10-2 | CASGGTNPYEQYF
- | 13 | TRBV7-9 | CATLGQDNSPLHF
many | 14 | TRBV7-9 | CASRPTKNPYEQYF
many | 13 | TRBV10-1 | CASSEYTGSEQYF
many | 15 | TRBV5-1 | CASRPSSGRTYEQYF
many | 16 | TRBV5-1 | CASSSFGTSPDNEQFF
many | 18 | TRBV11-3 | CASSSLGLWDRDPDTQYF
many | 15 | TRBV28 | CASSFVRASGVPQYF
many | 12 | TRBV29-1 | CSVGQTNDGYTF
many | 15 | TRBV28 | CASSPGLAGYNEQFF
- | 14 | TRBV6-2/TRBV6-3 | CASSYPTGEETQYF
- | 14 | TRBV12-3/TRBV12-4 | CASSLRRWNTEAFF
- | 15 | TRBV7-8 | CASSLRLDWDTEAFF
few | 17 | TRBV6-1 | CASSTLGTGGSRQPQHF
many | 14 | TRBV28 | CASREHNSGNTIYF
- | 11 | TRBV7-9 | CVHANTGELFF
many | 17 | TRBV9 | CASSVEVGQGWKDTQYF
many | 18 | TRBV28 | CASSLTGLAVSSYNEQFF
many | 14 | TRBV7-8 | CASSYDRGGNTIYF
many | 14 | TRBV15 | CATSSIRANTEAFF
many | 15 | TRBV6-2/TRBV6-3 | CASSFPSGSYNEQFF
- | 20 | TRBV5-8 | CASSPSIFPGQGFRTDTQYF
many | 14 | TRBV6-2/TRBV6-3 | CASSYYGNNQPQHF
many | 14 | TRBV6-2/TRBV6-3 | CASIPRGTGDTQYF
- | 13 | TRBV2 | CARGLRGNNEQFF
many | 11 | TRBV28 | CASDKGDLAFF
many | 14 | TRBV5-1 | CASRPGTGEETQYF
- | 15 | TRBV7-9 | CASSDGGSKTYEQYF
many | 15 | TRBV28 | CASRPQGARNSPLHF
few | 13 | TRBV6-1 | CASSYNRNNEQFF
many | 16 | TRBV28 | CASSLLSGRASNEQFF
few | 14 | TRBV5-5 | CASSLGRPRGELFF
many | 15 | TRBV6-1 | CASTKGTVIFYEQYF
many | 14 | TRBV4-3 | CASSQERGTDTQYF
many | 14 | TRBV11-2 | CASSLPGNNSPLHF
few | 20 | TRBV28 | CASNPTVRTSGGKPPYEQYF
many | 14 | TRBV11-2 | CASSTGTKNSPLHF
many | 11 | TRBV29-1 | CSVGTLDTQYF
many | 14 | TRBV2 | CASYPGLASYEQYF
many | 18 | TRBV27 | CASSSRIRLGRNQETQYF
many | 15 | TRBV11-1 | CASSLGGKANEKLFF
many | 15 | TRBV30 | CAWTGTARMNTEAFF
many | 15 | TRBV3-1 | CASSQPTTGFDEQYF
many | 14 | TRBV28 | CASSLRGRVTEAFF
- | 18 | TRBV29-1 | CSVGSGTGRTKNTGELFF
- | 13 | TRBV5-1 | CASSPGNTDTQYF